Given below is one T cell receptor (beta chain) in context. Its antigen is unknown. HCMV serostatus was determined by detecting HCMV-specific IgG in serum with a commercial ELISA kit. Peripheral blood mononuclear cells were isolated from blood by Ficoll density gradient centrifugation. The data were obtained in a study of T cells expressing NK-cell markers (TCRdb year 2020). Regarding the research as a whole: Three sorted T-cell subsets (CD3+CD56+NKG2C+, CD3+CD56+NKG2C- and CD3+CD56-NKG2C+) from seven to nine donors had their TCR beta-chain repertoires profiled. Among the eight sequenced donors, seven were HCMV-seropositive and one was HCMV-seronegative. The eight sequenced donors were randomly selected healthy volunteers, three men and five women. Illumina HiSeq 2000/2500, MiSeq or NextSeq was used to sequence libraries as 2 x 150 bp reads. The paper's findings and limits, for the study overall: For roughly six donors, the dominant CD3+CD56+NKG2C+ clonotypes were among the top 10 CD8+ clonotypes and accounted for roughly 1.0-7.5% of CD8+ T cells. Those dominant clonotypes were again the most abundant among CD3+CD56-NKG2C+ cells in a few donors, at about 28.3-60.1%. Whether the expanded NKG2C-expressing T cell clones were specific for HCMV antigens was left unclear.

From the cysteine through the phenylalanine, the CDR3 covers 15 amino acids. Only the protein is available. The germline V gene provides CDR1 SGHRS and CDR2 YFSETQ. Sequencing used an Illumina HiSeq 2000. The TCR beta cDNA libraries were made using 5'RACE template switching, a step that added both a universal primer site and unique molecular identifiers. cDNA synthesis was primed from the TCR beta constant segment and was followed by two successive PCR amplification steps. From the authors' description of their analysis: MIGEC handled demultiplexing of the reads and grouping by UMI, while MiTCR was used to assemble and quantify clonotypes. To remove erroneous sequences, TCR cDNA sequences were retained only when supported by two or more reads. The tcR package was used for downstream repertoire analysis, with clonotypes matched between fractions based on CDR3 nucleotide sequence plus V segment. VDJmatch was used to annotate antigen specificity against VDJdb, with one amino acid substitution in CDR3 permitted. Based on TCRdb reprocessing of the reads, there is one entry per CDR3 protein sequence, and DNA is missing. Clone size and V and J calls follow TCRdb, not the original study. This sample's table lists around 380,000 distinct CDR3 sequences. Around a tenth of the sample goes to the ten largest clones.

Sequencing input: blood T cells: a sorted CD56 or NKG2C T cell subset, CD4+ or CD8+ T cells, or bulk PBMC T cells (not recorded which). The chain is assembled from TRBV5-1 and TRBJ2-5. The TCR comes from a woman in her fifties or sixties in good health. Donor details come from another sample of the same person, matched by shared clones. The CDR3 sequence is CASSLARGGQETQYF.